This T cell receptor beta chain was retrieved from a study of blood T cell repertoires in COVID-19. Study-wide context: The United States, Italy and Spain supplied acute and convalescent COVID-19 samples. In each case, the material was cDNA or gDNA derived from T cells, B-cell-depleted T cells, or PBMCs.

TCRdb's table, derived via immunoSEQ multiplex PCR, lists solely in-frame clones and lacks some. The sample records over 300,000 clones, approximately 85% being singletons. Germline assignment: CDR1 MNHEY and CDR2 SVGAGI. Trimming pared 0 bases from V and 4 bases from J, leaving 12 bases between. This CDR3 has 15 residues. Cohort allocation depended upon clinical history that participants reported. Recovered status in Cohort 3 required two negative PCRs, clearance, or symptom resolution. The chain uses TRBV6-5 and TRBJ1-1; D is ambiguous. The sample consisted of PBMCs or T cells enriched from blood (not recorded which). This receptor was taken from a man aged 30 to 45 who had recovered from COVID-19. CDR3 DNA: TGTGCCAGCAGTTACTCGTTACAAGCGGCCACTGAAGCTTTCTTT. This sequence encodes CASSYSLQAATEAFF.